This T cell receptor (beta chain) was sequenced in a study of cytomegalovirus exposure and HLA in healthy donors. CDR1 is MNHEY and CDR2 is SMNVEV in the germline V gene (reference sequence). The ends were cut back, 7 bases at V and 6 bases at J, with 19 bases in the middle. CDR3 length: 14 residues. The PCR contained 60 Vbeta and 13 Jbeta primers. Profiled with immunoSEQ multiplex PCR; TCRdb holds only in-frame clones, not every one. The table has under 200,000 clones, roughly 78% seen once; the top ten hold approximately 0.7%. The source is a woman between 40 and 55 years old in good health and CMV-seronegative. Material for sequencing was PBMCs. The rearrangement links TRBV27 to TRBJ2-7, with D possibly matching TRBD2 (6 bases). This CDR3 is CASTRRRGAGEQYF. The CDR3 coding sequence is TGTGCCAGCACCAGAAGGCGGGGCGCGGGCGAGCAGTACTTC.